Sequencing of this T cell receptor beta chain was carried out in a study of glioma-infiltrating T cells after dendritic cell vaccination (dated by TCRdb to 2016 to 2017). At the level of the whole study: The cohort comprised roughly 15 glioblastoma patients from Phase I and II dendritic cell vaccination trials, 9 newly diagnosed and 6 with recurrent disease. The vaccine was prepared from monocyte-derived dendritic cells that were cultured for roughly seven days with IL-4 and GM-CSF and then pulsed overnight with autologous tumor lysate. Patients received autologous tumor lysate-pulsed dendritic cell vaccination between about 2003 and 2013. TCR sequencing metrics, including TIL content and tumor-blood repertoire overlap, were correlated with survival after dendritic cell vaccination. Three intradermal dendritic cell vaccine injections were administered to patients at biweekly intervals in the arm below the axilla. Tumor-infiltrating lymphocyte content was quantified and tumor and blood repertoires were compared in dendritic cell-vaccinated glioblastoma patients by deep sequencing of TCR beta CDR3 regions.

The immunoSEQ assay amplified TCRB CDR3 regions from roughly 2 micrograms of genomic DNA, or from all available DNA when less than that amount was available. Multiplex PCR used 60 forward primers for TCR V beta segments and 13 reverse primers for J beta segments. Synthetic control templates were spiked into each sample at limiting dilution to estimate reads per starting template. The Illumina HiSeq System generated sequencing reads of 87 bp. As for the authors' bioinformatics: To remove PCR and sequencing errors, closely related sequences were merged with a nearest neighbor algorithm. TCR overlap was measured as the percentage of unique tumor TCR beta sequences also present in the same patient's peripheral blood. The table comes from immuneACCESS by way of TCRdb, which keeps in-frame sequences with V and J called. Part of the clones is missing from these tables; in studies checked, under half for an unresolved V gene and the rest for unknown reasons. The DNA gave D and trimming, while V, J and clone size come from that table. Recorded for this sample are tens of thousands of clones; approximately 84% of them occurred a single time. The biggest ten clones account for 15% to 17% of the sample.

Only one count was recorded for this clone. Its binding antigen is unknown. No base-level quality is on record; no much larger clone is a single base apart. CDR1 and CDR2 are read off the germline V gene (reference sequence) as SGHNT and YYREEE. Trimming costs V 0 bases and J 3 bases, and their ends lie 12 bases apart. The CDR3, cysteine through phenylalanine, is 15 amino acids long. Only the CDR3 DNA is retained, 45 bases long and in frame from the first base. To be selected, patients needed enough residual fresh-frozen tumor tissue and more than two years of available survival data. None of the glioblastoma patients carried an isocitrate dehydrogenase mutation, although molecular status otherwise varied. PBMC were collected before vaccination, two weeks after the third vaccination, and at tumor progression when it occurred. The Qiagen DNeasy Blood extraction Kit was used to extract genomic DNA. The paper as a whole reports these results and caveats: No direct relationship between TCR clonality and survival was found, suggesting that a diverse polyclonal response may matter. The TCR overlap response model with three groups was called speculative and said to need prospective validation. The cohort was small and heterogeneous, with few patients having full blood and tumor sets and even fewer initial-recurrent tumor pairs. Longer time to progression and overall survival after dendritic cell vaccination were predicted by higher estimated pretreatment TIL content.

Sequencing was performed on blood, taken before dendritic cell vaccination. The clonotype was recovered from a human donor with glioblastoma. The V and J genes are TRBV5-4 and TRBJ1-1, with TRBD1 perhaps the D gene, on 6 matching bases. CDR3 loop: CASSLASRGDTEAFF. The sequence in DNA is TGTGCCAGCAGCTTGGCAAGCAGGGGCGACACTGAAGCTTTCTTT.